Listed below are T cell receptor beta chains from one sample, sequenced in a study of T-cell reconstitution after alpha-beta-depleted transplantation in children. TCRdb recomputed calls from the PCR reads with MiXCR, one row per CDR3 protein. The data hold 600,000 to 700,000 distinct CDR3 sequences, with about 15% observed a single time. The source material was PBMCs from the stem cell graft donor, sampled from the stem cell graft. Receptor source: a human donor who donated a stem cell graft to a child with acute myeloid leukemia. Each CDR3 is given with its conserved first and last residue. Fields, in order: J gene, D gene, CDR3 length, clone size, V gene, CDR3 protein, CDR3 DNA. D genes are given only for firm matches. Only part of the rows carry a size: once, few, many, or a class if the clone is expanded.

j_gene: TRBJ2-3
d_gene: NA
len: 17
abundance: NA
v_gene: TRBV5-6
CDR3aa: CASSFRLVAGDRDTQYF
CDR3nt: TGTGCCAGCAGCTTTCGGCTGGTGGCGGGGGACAGAGATACGCAGTATTTT

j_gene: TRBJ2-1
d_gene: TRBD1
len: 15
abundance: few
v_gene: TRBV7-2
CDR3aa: CASSRWTGGVNEQFF
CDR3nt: TGTGCCAGCAGCCGTTGGACAGGGGGAGTCAATGAGCAGTTCTTC

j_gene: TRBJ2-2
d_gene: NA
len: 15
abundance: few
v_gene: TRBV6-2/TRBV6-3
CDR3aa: CASSYSAGTSGELFF
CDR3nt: TGTGCCAGCAGTTACTCGGCGGGGACGAGCGGGGAGCTGTTTTTT

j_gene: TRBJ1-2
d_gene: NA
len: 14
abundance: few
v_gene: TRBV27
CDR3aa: CASSLQGPNYGYTF
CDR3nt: TGTGCCAGCAGTTTGCAGGGCCCGAACTATGGCTACACCTTC

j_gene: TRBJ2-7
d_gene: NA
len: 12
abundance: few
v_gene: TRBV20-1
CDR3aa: CSARDSPYEQYF
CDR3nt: TGCAGTGCTAGGGACTCGCCCTACGAGCAGTACTTC

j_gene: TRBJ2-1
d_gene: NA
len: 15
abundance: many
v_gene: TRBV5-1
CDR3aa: CASSPDIEPYNEQFF
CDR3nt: TGCGCCAGCAGCCCCGACATCGAACCCTACAATGAGCAGTTCTTC

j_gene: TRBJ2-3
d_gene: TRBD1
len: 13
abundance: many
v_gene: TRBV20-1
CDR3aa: CSATGTGSDTQYF
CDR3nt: TGCAGTGCTACGGGGACAGGGTCCGATACGCAGTATTTT

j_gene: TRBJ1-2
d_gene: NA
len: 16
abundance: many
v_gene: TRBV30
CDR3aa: CAWSVRSRRLNYGYTF
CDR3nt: TGTGCCTGGAGTGTAAGATCGAGACGGCTGAACTATGGCTACACCTTC

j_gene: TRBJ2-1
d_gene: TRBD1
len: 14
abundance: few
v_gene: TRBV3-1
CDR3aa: CASSPFRGSDEQFF
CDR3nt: TGTGCCAGCAGCCCCTTCAGGGGGTCGGATGAGCAGTTCTTC

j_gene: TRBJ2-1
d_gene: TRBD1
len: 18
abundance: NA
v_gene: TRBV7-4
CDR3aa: CASSLELYTGGRYNEQFF
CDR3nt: TGTGCCAGCAGCTTGGAGTTGTACACAGGGGGAAGATACAATGAGCAGTTCTTC

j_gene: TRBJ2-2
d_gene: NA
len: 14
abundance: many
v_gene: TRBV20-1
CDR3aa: CSASWQMNTGELFF
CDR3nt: TGCAGTGCTAGCTGGCAGATGAACACCGGGGAGCTGTTTTTT

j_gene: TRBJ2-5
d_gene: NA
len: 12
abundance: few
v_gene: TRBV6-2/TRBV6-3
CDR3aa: CASSWIRETQYF
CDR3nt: TGTGCCAGCAGTTGGATCAGGGAGACCCAGTACTTC

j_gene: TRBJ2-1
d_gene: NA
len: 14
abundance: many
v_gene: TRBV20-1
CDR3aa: CSAFPIFAYNEQFF
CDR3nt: TGCAGTGCTTTCCCCATTTTCGCCTACAATGAGCAGTTCTTC

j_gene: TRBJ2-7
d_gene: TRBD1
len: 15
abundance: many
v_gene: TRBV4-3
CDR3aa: CASSQEGQGAYEQYF
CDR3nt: TGCGCCAGCAGCCAAGAGGGCCAGGGGGCCTACGAGCAGTACTTC

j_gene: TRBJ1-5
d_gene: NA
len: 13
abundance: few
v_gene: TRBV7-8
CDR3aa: CASSRRTNQPQHF
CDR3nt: TGTGCCAGCAGCCGGCGGACCAATCAGCCCCAGCATTTT

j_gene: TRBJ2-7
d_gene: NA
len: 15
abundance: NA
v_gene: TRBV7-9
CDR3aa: CASSLAQGRDPEQYF
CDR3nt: TGTGCCAGCAGCTTAGCACAGGGGAGGGACCCCGAGCAGTACTTC

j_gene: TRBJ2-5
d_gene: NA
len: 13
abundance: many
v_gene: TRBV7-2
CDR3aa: CASSPRLEETQYF
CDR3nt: TGTGCCAGCAGCCCGAGACTAGAGGAGACCCAGTACTTC

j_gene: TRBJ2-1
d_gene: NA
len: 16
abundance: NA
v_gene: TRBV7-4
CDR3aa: CASSLEGYPGYNEQFF
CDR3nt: TGTGCCAGCAGCTTAGAGGGCTACCCGGGCTACAATGAGCAGTTCTTC

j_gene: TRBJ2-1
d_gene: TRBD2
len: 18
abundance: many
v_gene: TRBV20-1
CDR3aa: CSARKGLAGVISYNEQFF
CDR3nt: TGCAGTGCTAGAAAGGGACTAGCGGGGGTGATCTCCTACAATGAGCAGTTCTTC

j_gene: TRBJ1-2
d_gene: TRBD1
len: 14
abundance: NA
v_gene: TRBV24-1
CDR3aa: CATSDYGTDYGSTF
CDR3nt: TGTGCCACCAGTGACTACGGGACAGACTATGGCTCCACCTTC

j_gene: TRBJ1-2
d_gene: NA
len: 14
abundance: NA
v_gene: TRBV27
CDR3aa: CASSLSTGSYGYTF
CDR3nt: TGTGCCAGCAGTTTATCTACAGGGTCGTATGGCTACACCTTC

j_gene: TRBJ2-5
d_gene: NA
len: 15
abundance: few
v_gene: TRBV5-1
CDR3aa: CASSIGTAGQETQYF
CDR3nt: TGCGCCAGCAGTATTGGGACAGCGGGACAAGAGACCCAGTACTTC

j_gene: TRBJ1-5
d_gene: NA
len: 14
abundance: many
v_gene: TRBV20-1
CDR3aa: CSAIKRQQNQPQHF
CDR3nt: TGCAGTGCTATCAAAAGACAACAAAATCAGCCCCAGCATTTT

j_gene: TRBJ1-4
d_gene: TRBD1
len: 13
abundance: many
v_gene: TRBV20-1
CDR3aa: CSADTGVSEKLFF
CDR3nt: TGCAGTGCCGACACAGGGGTCTCTGAAAAACTGTTTTTT

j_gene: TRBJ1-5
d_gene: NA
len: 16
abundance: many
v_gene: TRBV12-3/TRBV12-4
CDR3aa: CASSIGRALGNQPQHF
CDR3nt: TGTGCCAGCAGTATCGGACGGGCATTAGGCAATCAGCCCCAGCATTTT

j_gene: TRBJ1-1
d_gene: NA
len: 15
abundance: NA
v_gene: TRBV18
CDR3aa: CASSRTGGGNTEAFF
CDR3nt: TGTGCCAGCTCACGTACTGGTGGAGGGAACACTGAAGCTTTCTTT

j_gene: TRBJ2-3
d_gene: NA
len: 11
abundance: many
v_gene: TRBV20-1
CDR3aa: CSAKAADTQYF
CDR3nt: TGCAGTGCCAAGGCGGCCGATACGCAGTATTTT

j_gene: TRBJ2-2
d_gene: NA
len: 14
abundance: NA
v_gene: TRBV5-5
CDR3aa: CASSPGQTFGELFF
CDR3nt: TGTGCCAGCAGCCCCGGACAGACCTTCGGGGAGCTGTTTTTT

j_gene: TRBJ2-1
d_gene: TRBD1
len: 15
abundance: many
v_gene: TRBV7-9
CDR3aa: CASSPRQGSYNEQFF
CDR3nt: TGTGCCAGCAGCCCCCGACAGGGCTCCTACAATGAGCAGTTCTTC

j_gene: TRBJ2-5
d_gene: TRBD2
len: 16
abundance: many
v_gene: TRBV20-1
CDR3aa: CSARDPLAGGLETQYF
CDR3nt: TGCAGTGCTAGAGATCCGCTAGCGGGGGGGCTAGAGACCCAGTACTTC

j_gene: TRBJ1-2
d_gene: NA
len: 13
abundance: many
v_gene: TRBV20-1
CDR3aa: CSATGQGGYGYTF
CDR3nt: TGCAGTGCTACCGGACAAGGGGGCTATGGCTACACCTTC

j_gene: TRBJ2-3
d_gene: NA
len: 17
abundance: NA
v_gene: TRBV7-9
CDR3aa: CASSPPGPGDRTDTQYF
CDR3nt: TGTGCCAGCAGCCCCCCCGGCCCGGGGGACCGCACAGATACGCAGTATTTT

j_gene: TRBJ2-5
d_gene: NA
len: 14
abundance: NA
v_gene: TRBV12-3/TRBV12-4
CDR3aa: CASSPAGDTETQYF
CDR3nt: TGTGCCAGCAGCCCGGCGGGCGACACGGAGACCCAGTACTTC

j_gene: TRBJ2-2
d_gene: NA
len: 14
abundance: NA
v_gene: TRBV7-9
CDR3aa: CASGGRLATGELFF
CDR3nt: TGTGCCAGCGGGGGTCGATTGGCCACCGGGGAGCTGTTTTTT

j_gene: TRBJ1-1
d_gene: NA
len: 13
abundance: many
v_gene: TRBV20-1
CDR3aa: CSARGPSPLEAFF
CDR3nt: TGCAGTGCTAGAGGTCCCAGCCCCTTGGAAGCTTTCTTT

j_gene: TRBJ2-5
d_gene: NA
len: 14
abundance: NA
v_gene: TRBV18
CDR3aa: CASSPPHLQETQYF
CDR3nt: TGTGCCAGCTCACCACCCCACCTCCAAGAGACCCAGTACTTC

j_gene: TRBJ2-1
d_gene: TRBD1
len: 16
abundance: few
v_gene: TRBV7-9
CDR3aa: CASSLSDRGGVNEQFF
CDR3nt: TGTGCCAGCAGCTTATCCGACAGGGGAGGAGTCAATGAGCAGTTCTTC

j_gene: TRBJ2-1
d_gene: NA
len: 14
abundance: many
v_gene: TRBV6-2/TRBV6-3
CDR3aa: CASSSSFPADEQFF
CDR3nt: TGTGCCAGCAGTTCCTCGTTCCCGGCGGATGAGCAGTTCTTC

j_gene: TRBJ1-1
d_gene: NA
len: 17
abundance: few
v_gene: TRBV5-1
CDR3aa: CASSFGGMRGTYTEAFF
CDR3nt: TGCGCCAGCAGCTTTGGGGGTATGCGGGGCACGTACACTGAAGCTTTCTTT

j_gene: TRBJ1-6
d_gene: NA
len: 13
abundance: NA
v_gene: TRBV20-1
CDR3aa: CSARLGYNSPLHF
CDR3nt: TGCAGTGCTAGATTGGGTTATAATTCACCCCTCCACTTT

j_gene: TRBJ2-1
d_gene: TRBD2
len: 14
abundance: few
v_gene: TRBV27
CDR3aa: CASSSRGVYNEQFF
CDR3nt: TGTGCCAGCAGTTCCCGGGGGGTCTACAATGAGCAGTTCTTC

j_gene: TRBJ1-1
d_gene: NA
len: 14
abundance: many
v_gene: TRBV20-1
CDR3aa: CSARARTGKTEAFF
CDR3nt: TGCAGTGCTAGAGCGAGGACTGGGAAGACTGAAGCTTTCTTT

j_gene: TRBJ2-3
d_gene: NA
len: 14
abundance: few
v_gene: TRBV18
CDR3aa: CASSHPDGTDTQYF
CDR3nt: TGTGCCAGCTCTCATCCGGACGGCACAGATACGCAGTATTTT

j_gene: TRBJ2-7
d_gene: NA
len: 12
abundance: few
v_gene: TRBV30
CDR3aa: CAWSVTEYEQYF
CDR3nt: TGTGCCTGGAGTGTTACGGAATACGAGCAGTACTTC

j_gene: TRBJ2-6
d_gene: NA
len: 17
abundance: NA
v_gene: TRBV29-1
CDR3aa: CSVEGSEIFSGANVLTF
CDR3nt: TGCAGCGTTGAAGGATCGGAGATCTTCTCTGGGGCCAACGTCCTGACTTTC

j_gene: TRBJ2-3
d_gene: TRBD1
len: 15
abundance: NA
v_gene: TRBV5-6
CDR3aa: CASSFDRGHTDTQYF
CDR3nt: TGTGCCAGCAGCTTCGACAGGGGGCACACAGATACGCAGTATTTT

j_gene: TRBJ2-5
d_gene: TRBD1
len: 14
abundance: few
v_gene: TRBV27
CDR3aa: CASNPGQGWETQYF
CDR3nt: TGTGCCAGCAATCCGGGACAGGGGTGGGAGACCCAGTACTTC

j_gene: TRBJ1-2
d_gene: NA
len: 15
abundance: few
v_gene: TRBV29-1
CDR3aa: CSVFLGRERGYGYTF
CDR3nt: TGCAGCGTCTTCTTAGGTCGGGAGAGGGGCTATGGCTACACCTTC

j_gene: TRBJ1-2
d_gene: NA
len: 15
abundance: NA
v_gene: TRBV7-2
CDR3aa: CASSLGGRNGYGYTF
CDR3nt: TGTGCCAGCAGCTTAGGGGGGCGCAATGGCTATGGCTACACCTTC

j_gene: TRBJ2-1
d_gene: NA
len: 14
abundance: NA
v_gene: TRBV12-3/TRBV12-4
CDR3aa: CASSWGPANNEQFF
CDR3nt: TGTGCCAGCAGTTGGGGGCCGGCTAACAATGAGCAGTTCTTC

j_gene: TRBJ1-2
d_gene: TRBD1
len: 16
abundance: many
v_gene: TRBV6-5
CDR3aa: CASSSGGTGGNYGYTF
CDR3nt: TGTGCCAGCAGTTCGGGCGGGACAGGGGGTAACTATGGCTACACCTTC

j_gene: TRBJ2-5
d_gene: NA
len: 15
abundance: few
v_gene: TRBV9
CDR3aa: CASSVGTNAQETQYF
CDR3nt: TGTGCCAGCAGCGTAGGGACAAACGCGCAAGAGACCCAGTACTTC

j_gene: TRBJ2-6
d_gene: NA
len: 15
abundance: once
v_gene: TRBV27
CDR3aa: CASSPYSFGANVLTF
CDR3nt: TGTGCCAGCAGTCCATACAGTTTTGGGGCCAACGTCCTGACTTTC

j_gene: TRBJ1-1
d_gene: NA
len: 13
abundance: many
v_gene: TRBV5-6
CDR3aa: CASSPRQNTEAFF
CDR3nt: TGTGCCAGCAGCCCTAGACAGAACACTGAAGCTTTCTTT

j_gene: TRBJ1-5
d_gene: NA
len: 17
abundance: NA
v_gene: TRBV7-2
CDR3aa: CASSLYGDGFQYQPQHF
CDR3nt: TGTGCCAGCAGCCTCTATGGTGACGGCTTCCAGTATCAGCCCCAGCATTTT

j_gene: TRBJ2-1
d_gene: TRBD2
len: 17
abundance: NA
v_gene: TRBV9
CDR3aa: CASSVEPAGGSYNEQFF
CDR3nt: TGTGCCAGCAGCGTAGAGCCAGCGGGGGGTTCCTACAATGAGCAGTTCTTC

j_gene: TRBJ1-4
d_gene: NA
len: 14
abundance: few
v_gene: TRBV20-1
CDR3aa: CSARVSGIREKLFF
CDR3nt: TGCAGTGCTAGAGTATCAGGGATCCGGGAAAAACTGTTTTTT

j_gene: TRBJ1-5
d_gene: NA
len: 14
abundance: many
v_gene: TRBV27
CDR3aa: CASSADHRNQPQHF
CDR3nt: TGTGCCAGCAGCGCGGATCACCGCAATCAGCCCCAGCATTTT

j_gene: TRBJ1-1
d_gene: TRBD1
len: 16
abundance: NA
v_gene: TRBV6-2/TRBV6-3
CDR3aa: CASSYPTLRGPTEAFF
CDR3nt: TGTGCCAGCAGTTACCCGACCCTCAGGGGGCCCACTGAAGCTTTCTTT

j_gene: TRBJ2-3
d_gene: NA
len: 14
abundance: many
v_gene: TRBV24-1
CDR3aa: CATSDLGSADTQYF
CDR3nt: TGTGCCACCAGTGATTTGGGCAGCGCAGATACGCAGTATTTT